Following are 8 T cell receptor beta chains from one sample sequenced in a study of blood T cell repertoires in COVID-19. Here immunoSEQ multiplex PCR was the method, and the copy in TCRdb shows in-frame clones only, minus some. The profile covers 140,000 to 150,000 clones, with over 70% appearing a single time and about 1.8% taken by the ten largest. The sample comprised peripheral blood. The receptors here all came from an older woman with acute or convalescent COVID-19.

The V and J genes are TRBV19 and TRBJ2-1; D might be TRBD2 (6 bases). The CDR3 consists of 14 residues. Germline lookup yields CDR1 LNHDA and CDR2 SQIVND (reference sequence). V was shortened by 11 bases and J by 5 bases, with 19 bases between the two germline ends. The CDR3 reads CASSGLRIHNEQFF. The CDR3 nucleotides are TGTGCCTCATCGGGACTTCGAATCCACAATGAGCAGTTCTTC.

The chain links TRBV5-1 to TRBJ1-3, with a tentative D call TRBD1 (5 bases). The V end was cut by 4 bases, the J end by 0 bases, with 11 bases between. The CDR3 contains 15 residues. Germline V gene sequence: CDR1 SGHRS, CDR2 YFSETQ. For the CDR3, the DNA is TGCGCCAGCAGCCAAACGACAGACTCTGGAAACACCATATATTTT. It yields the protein CASSQTTDSGNTIYF. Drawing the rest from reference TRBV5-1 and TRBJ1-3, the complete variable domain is KAGVTQTPRYLIKTRGQQVTLSCSPISGHRSVSWYQQTPGQGLQFLFEYFSETQRNKGNFPGRFSGRQFSNSRSEMNVSTLELGDSALYLCASSQTTDSGNTIYFGEGSWLTVV.

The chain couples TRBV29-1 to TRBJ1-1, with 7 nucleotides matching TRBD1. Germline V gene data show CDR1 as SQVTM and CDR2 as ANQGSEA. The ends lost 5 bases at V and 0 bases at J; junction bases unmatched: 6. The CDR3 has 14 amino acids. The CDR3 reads CSVLLGGMNTEAFF. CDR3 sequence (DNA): TGCAGCGTTCTGTTAGGGGGCATGAACACTGAAGCTTTCTTT.

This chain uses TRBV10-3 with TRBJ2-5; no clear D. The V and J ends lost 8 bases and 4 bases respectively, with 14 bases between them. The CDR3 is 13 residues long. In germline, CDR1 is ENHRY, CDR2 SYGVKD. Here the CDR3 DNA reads TGTGCCATCTCTCTCGTGAGAGGAGAGACCCAGTACTTC. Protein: CAISLVRGETQYF.

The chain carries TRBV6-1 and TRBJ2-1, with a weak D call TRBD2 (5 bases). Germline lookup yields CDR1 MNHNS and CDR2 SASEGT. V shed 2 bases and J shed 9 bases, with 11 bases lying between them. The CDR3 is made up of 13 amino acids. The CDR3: CASSESRRSEQFF. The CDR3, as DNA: TGTGCCAGCAGTGAAAGTAGGAGGAGTGAGCAGTTCTTC.

The CDR3 sequence is CASSTPGLAPPNTGELFF. Here the CDR3 DNA reads TGTGCCAGTAGTACACCGGGACTAGCCCCACCGAACACCGGGGAGCTGTTTTTT. The chain recombines TRBV19 with TRBJ2-2; TRBD2 aligns across 9 bases. The V segment lost 4 bases and the J segment 0 bases; nucleotides outside the gene matches: 9. CDR1 is LNHDA and CDR2 is SQIVND in the germline V gene (reference sequence). The CDR3 consists of 18 residues. Looking up the rest from reference TRBV19 and TRBJ2-2 gives the full variable domain: DGGITQSPKYLFRKEGQNVTLSCEQNLNHDAMYWYRQDPGQGLRLIYYSQIVNDFQKGDIAEGYSVSREKKESFPLTVTSAQKNPTAFYLCASSTPGLAPPNTGELFFGEGSRLTVL.

The CDR3 DNA sequence: TGTGCCAGCAGCTTGGCGGGACAGGGAACGAATGAAAAACTGTTTTTT. This sequence encodes CASSLAGQGTNEKLFF. The chain combines TRBV5-6 with TRBJ1-4, with 9 bases matching TRBD1. The trim removed 0 bases at V and 5 bases at J, leaving 5 bases unmatched. CDR1 and CDR2 from the germline V gene are SGHDT and YYEEEE. CDR3 length: 16 amino acids.

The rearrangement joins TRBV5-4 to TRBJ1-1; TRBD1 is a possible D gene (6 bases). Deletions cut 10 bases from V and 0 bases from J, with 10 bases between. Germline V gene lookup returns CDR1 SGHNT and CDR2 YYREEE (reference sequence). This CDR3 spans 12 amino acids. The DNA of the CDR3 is TGTGCCGTTGGACAGATGAACACTGAAGCTTTCTTT. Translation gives CAVGQMNTEAFF.